The clone carrying this TCR beta chain was counted a few times. This sample stems from a study of blood T cell repertoires in COVID-19. About the research overall: From T cells, B-cell-depleted T cells, or PBMCs came the material, which was cDNA or gDNA.

Trimming at V came to 3 bases and at J to 5 bases, leaving 4 bases not matched to a gene. Germline values: CDR1 LNHDA, CDR2 SQIVND (reference sequence). The CDR3 contains 14 residues. Under the authors' procedure: Using reference gene primer amplification, nucleated cell counts were estimated. Repertoires were generated with immunoSEQ multiplex PCR, while TCRdb's copy carries only in-frame clones and drops some. V, J and clone size are taken as reported in that table, and D and trimming were inferred from the DNA itself. The profile covers about 240,000 clones, with 70% to 85% appearing a single time and over 3% taken by the ten largest.

The chain uses TRBV19 and TRBJ1-3; 7 nucleotides agree with TRBD1. This sequence originates from a woman older than 75 with acute or convalescent COVID-19. Sequenced material: peripheral blood. Written as DNA, the CDR3 is TGTGCCAGTAGTATCGGGGACAGCAGAAACACCATATATTTT. It encodes CASSIGDSRNTIYF.